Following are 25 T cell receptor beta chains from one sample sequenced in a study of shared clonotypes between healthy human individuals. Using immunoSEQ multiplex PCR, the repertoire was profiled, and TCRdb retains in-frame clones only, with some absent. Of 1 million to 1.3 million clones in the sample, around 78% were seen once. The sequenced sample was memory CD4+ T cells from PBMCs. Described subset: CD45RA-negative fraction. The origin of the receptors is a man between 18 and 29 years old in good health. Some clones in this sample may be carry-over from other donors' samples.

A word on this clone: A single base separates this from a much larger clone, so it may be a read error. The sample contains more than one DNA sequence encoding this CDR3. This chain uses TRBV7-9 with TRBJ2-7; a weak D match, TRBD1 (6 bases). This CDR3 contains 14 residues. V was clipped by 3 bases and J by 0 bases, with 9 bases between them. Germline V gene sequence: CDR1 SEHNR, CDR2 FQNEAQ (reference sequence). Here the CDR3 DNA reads TGTGCCAGCAGCTTTGACAGGAGCTCCTACGAGCAGTACTTC. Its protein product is CASSFDRSSYEQYF.

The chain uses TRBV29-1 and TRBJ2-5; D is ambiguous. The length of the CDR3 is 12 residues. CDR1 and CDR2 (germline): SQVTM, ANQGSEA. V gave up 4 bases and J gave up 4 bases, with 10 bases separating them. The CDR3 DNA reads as TGCAGCGTTGCCTGGGGAATAGAGACCCAGTACTTC. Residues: CSVAWGIETQYF.

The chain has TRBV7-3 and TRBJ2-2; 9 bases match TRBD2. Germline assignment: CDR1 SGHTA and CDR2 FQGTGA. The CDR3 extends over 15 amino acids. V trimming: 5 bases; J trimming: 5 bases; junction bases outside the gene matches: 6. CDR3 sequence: CASSREGLATGELFF. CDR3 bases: TGTGCCAGCAGCCGAGAGGGACTAGCAACCGGGGAGCTGTTTTTT.

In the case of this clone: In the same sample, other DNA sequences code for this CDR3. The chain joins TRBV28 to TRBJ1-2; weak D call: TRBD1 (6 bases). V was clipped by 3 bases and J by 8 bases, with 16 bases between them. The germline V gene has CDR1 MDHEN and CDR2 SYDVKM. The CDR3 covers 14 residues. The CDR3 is CASSLGGLGYGYTF. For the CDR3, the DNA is TGTGCCAGCAGTTTGGGGGGGCTAGGCTACGGCTACACCTTC.

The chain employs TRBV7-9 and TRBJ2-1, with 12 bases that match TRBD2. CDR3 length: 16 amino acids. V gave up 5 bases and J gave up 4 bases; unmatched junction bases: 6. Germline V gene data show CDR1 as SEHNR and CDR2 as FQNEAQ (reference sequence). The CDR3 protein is CASSTWTSGNYNEQFF. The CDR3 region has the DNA TGTGCCAGCAGCACCTGGACTAGCGGGAATTACAATGAGCAGTTCTTC.

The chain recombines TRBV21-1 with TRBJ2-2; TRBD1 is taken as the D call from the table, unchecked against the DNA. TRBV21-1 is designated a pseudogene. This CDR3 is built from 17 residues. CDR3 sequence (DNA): TGTGCCAGCAGCAAAGCCACAGGGTGGGTTAACACCGGGGAGCTGTTTTTT. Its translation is CASSKATGWVNTGELFF.

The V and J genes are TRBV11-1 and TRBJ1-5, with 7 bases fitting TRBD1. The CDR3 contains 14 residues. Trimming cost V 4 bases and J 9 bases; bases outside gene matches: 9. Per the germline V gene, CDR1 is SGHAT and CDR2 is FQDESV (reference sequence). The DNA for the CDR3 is TGTGCCAGCAGCTCAAATGACAGGGATGGGCCCCAGCATTTT. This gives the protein CASSSNDRDGPQHF.

CDR3 sequence (DNA): TGTGCCAGCAGCCATGGGCGCAGCTACGAGCAGTACTTC. Protein sequence: CASSHGRSYEQYF. The chain uses TRBV14 and TRBJ2-7; D is ambiguous. Trimming stripped 3 bases from V and 3 bases from J, with 9 bases between. The CDR3 runs 13 residues. CDR1 is SGHDN and CDR2 is FVKESK in the germline V gene.

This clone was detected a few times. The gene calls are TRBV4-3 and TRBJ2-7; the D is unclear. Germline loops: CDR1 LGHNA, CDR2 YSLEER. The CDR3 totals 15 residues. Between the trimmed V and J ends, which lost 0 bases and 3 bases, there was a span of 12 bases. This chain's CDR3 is CASSQDLESHYEQYF. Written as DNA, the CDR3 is TGCGCCAGCAGCCAAGATCTTGAAAGCCACTACGAGCAGTACTTC.

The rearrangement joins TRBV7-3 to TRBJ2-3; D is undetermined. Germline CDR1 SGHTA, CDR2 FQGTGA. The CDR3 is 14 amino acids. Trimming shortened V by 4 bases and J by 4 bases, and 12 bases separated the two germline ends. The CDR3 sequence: CASSSRTRSDTQYF. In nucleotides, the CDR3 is TGTGCCAGCAGCTCAAGGACCCGATCAGATACGCAGTATTTT.

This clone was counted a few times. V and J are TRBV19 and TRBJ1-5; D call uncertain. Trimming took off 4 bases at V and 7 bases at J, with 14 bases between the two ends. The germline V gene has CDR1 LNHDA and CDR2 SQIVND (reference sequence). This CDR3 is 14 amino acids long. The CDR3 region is CASSKAAREQPQHF. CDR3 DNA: TGTGCCAGTAGTAAGGCGGCCCGGGAACAGCCCCAGCATTTT.

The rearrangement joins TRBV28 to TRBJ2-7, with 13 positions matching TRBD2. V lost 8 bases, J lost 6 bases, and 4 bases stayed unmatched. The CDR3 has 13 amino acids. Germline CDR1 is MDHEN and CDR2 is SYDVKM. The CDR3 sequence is CASGGLAGFEQYF. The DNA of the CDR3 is TGTGCCAGCGGGGGACTAGCGGGATTCGAGCAGTACTTC.

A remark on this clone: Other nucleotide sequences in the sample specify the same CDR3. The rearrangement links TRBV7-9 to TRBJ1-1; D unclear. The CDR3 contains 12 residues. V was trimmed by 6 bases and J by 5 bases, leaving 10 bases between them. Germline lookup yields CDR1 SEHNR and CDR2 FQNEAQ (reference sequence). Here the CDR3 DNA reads TGTGCCAGCAGTAAAGGGAGGACTGAAGCTTTCTTT. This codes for CASSKGRTEAFF.

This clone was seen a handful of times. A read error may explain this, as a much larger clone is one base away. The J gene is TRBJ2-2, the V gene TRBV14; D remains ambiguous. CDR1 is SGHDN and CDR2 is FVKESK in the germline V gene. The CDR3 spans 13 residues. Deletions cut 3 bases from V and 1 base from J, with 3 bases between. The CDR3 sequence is CASSHQNTGELFF. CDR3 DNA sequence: TGTGCCAGCAGCCACCAGAACACCGGGGAGCTGTTTTTT.

CDR3 region: CASSLALAGPSTDTQYF. In DNA form, the CDR3 reads TGCGCCAGCAGCTTAGCCCTAGCGGGACCGAGCACAGATACGCAGTATTTT. V gene TRBV5-1 combines with J gene TRBJ2-3, with 9 bases fitting TRBD2. Germline trimming cut 2 bases from V and 0 bases from J; bases unmatched to any gene: 7. Germline V gene lookup returns CDR1 SGHRS and CDR2 YFSETQ. The CDR3 consists of 17 residues.

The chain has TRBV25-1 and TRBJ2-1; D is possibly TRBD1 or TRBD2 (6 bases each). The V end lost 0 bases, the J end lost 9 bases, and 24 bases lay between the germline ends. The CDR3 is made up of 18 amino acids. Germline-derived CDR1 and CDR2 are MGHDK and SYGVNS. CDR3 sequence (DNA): TGTGCCAGCAGTGAATATAAGGGTCGTGGGGGGCGAGGCAGTGAGCAGTTCTTC. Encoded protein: CASSEYKGRGGRGSEQFF.

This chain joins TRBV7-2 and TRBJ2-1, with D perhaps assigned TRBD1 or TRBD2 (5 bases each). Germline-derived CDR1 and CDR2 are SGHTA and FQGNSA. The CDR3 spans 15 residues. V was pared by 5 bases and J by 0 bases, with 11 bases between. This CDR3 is CASSDGTASYNEQFF. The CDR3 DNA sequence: TGTGCCAGCAGCGACGGGACGGCCTCCTACAATGAGCAGTTCTTC.

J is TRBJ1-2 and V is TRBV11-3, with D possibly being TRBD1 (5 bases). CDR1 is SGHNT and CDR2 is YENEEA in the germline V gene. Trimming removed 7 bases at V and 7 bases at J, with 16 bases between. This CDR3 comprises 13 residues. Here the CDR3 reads CASTFLRTFGYTF. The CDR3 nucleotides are TGTGCCAGCACCTTCTTGCGGACATTTGGCTACACCTTC. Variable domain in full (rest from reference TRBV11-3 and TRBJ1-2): EAGVVQSPRYKIIEKKQPVAFWCNPISGHNTLYWYLQNLGQGPELLIRYENEEAVDDSQLPKDRFSAERLKGVDSTLKIQPAELGDSAVYLCASTFLRTFGYTFGSGTRLTVV.

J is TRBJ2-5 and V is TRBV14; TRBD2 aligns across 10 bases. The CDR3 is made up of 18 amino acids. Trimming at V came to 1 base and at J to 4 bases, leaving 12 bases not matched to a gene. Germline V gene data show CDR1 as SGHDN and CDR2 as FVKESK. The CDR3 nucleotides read TGTGCCAGCAGCCAAGGCTTTGTCGGAGCGGGAGGGATAGAGACCCAGTACTTC. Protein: CASSQGFVGAGGIETQYF.

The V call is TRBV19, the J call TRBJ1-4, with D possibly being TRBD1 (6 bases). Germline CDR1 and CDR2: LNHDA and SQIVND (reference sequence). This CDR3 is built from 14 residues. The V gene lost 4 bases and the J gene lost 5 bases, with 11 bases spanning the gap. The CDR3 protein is CASSTRTENEKLFF. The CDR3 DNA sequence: TGTGCCAGTAGTACCAGGACAGAAAATGAAAAACTGTTTTTT.

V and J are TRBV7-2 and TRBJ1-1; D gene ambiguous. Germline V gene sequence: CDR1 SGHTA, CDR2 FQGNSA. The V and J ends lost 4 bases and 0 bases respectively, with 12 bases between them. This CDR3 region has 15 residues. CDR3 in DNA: TGTGCCAGCAGCTCCGCGGGGTTCATGAACACTGAAGCTTTCTTT. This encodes CASSSAGFMNTEAFF.

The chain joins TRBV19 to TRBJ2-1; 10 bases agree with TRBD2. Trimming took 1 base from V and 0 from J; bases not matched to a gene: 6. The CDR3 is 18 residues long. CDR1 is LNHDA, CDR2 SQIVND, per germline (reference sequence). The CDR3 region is CASSIGSGRTYSYNEQFF. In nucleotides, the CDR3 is TGTGCCAGTAGTATAGGTAGCGGGAGGACCTACTCCTACAATGAGCAGTTCTTC.

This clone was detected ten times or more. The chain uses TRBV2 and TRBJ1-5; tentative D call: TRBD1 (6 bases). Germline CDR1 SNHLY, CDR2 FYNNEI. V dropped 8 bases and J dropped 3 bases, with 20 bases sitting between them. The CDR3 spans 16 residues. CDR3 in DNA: TGTGCCAGCCACACCGACAGGTCTCTCCTCAATCAGCCCCAGCATTTT. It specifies CASHTDRSLLNQPQHF.

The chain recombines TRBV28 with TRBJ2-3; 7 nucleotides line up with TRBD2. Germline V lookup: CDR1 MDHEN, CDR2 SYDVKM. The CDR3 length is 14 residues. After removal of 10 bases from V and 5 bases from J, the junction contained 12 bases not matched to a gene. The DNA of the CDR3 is TGTGCCACTAACCCGGGCTCGGGGGGAGATACGCAGTATTTT. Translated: CATNPGSGGDTQYF.

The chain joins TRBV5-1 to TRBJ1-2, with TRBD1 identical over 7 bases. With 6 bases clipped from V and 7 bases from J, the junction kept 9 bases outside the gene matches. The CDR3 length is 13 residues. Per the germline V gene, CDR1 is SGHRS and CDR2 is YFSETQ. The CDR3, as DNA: TGCGCCAGCAAGCTTGGACAGGATGGTGGCTACACCTTC. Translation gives CASKLGQDGGYTF.